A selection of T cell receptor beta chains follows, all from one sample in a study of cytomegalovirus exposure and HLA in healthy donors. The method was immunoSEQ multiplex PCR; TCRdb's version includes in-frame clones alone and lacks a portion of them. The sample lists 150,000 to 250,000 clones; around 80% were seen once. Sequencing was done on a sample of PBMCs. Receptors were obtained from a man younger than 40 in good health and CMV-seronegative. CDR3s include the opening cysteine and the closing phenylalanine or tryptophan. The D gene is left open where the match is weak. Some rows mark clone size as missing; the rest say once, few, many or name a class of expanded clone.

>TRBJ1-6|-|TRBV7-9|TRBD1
CASSPSAGGFYNSPLHF
TGTGCCAGCAGCCCCTCTGCAGGGGGATTCTATAATTCACCCCTCCACTTT
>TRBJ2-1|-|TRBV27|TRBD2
CASSGREGRNEQFF
TGTGCCAGCAGCGGGCGGGAGGGCCGCAATGAGCAGTTCTTC
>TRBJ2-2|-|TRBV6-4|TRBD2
CASSEEVAGRANTGELFF
TGTGCCAGCAGTGAGGAGGTAGCGGGAAGGGCTAACACCGGGGAGCTGTTTTTT
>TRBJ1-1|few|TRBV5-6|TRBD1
CASSLMRLDRWVGNTEAFF
TGTGCCAGCAGCTTGATGCGATTGGACAGGTGGGTGGGAAACACTGAAGCTTTCTTT
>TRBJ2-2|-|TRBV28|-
CASSLVPVYSTGELFF
TGTGCCAGCAGTTTAGTTCCGGTCTACTCAACCGGGGAGCTGTTTTTT
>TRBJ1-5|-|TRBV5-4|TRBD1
CASSHKGQGVGSNQPQHF
TGTGCCAGCAGCCACAAGGGACAGGGAGTGGGTAGCAATCAGCCCCAGCATTTT
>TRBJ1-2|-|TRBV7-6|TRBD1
CASSPTGDFYGYTF
TGTGCCAGCAGCCCTACAGGGGATTTCTATGGCTACACCTTC
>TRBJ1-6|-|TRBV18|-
CASSRDTSNSPLHF
TGTGCCAGCTCTCGGGACACCAGTAATTCACCCCTCCACTTT
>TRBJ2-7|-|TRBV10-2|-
CASKKDSAGEQYF
TGCGCCAGCAAGAAGGACTCGGCGGGCGAGCAGTACTTC
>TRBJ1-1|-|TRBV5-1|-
CASSLGNMNTEAFF
TGCGCCAGCAGCTTGGGCAACATGAACACTGAAGCTTTCTTT
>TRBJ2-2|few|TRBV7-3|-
CASSLAGSAGELFF
TGTGCCAGCAGCTTGGCGGGTTCGGCCGGGGAGCTGTTTTTT
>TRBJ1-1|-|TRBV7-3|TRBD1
CASSLGQGGRAFF
TGTGCCAGCAGCTTGGGACAGGGTGGACGAGCTTTCTTT
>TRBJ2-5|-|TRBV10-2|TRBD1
CASSEWTGGGETQYF
TGCGCCAGCAGTGAGTGGACAGGGGGCGGGGAGACCCAGTACTTC
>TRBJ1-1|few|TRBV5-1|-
CASSRGRAGAWSNTEAFF
TGCGCCAGCAGCCGAGGTAGAGCGGGGGCTTGGTCGAACACTGAAGCTTTCTTT
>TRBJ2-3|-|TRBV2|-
CASSTPGLALGDTQYF
TGTGCCAGCAGTACCCCGGGACTGGCACTCGGGGATACGCAGTATTTT
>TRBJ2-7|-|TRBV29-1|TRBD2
CSVGLAGMTYEQYF
TGCAGCGTGGGGCTAGCGGGGATGACCTACGAGCAGTACTTC
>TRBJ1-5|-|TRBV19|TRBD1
CASSEGQRQPQHF
TGTGCCAGTAGTGAGGGACAGCGGCAGCCCCAGCATTTT
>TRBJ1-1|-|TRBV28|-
CASSPGKQGRYTEAFF
TGTGCCAGCAGTCCCGGAAAACAGGGACGGTACACTGAAGCTTTCTTT
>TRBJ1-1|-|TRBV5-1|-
CASSPDNLNTEAFF
TGCGCCAGCAGCCCGGACAACCTGAACACTGAAGCTTTCTTT
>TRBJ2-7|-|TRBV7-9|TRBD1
CASRDTGVAYEQYF
TGTGCCAGCAGAGATACAGGGGTGGCGTACGAGCAGTACTTC
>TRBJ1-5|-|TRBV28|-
CASSPAGDSNQPQHF
TGTGCCAGCAGTCCGGCGGGAGACAGCAATCAGCCCCAGCATTTT
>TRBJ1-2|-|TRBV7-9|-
CASSPRGPPLINGYTF
TGTGCCAGCAGCCCACGGGGTCCCCCCCTGATCAATGGCTACACCTTC
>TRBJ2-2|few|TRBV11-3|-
CASSQGSPGTGELFF
TGTGCCAGCAGTCAGGGGTCTCCGGGAACCGGGGAGCTGTTTTTT
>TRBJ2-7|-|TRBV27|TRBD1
CASETGTVQYF
TGTGCCAGCGAGACAGGGACCGTGCAGTACTTC